These 5 T cell receptor beta chains were sequenced from one sample in a study of persistence of HIV-infected CD4 T cells. For these receptors, no antigen is known. Stimulation used 8.5 to 10 ug/mL lysate from CMV-infected fibroblasts. Sorted nonresponding memory CD4+ T cells were CD40L-negative, CD69-negative, CD45RO-high. The libraries were made with immunoSEQ version 4 in survey mode. Here immunoSEQ multiplex PCR was the method, and the copy in TCRdb shows in-frame clones only, minus some. There are tens of thousands of clones in the sample; about 80% occur only once, and about 3% lies in the top ten. Here the sequenced sample was CD4+ T cells sorted from PBMCs after approximately 19-hour stimulation, taken from a patient who received antiretroviral therapy. The receptors stem from an adult man with HIV who was CMV-seropositive.

The rearrangement joins TRBV15 to TRBJ2-7; maybe TRBD1 (7 bases). The CDR3 is made up of 14 amino acids. Deletions cut 3 bases from V and 5 bases from J, with 14 bases between. Germline V gene data show CDR1 as LNHNV and CDR2 as YYDKDF (reference sequence). CDR3 coding DNA: TGTGCCACCAGCAGGGGCGGGACAGCGGACGAGCAGTACTTC. Amino acids: CATSRGGTADEQYF.

J is TRBJ2-7 and V is TRBV6-1, with D unresolved. The CDR3 covers 14 residues. V lost 2 bases and J lost 1, with 9 bases in between. The germline gives CDR1 MNHNS, CDR2 SASEGT. The DNA for the CDR3 is TGTGCCAGCAGTGAAAGCATTCTATCCTACGAGCAGTACTTC. Its translation is CASSESILSYEQYF.

This clone is termed medium-sized. The chain combines TRBV6-2 or TRBV6-3 with TRBJ2-2; 12 nucleotides match TRBD1. The CDR3 has 17 amino acids. V lost 4 bases to trimming and J lost 7 bases; unmatched junction nucleotides: 10. Germline loops: CDR1 MNHEY, CDR2 SVGEGT. CDR3 residues: CASSSPRDRGLSGELFF. The CDR3 DNA reads as TGTGCCAGCAGTTCCCCCCGGGACAGGGGGCTTAGCGGGGAGCTGTTTTTT.

This clone has only one observation. The chain has TRBV20-1 and TRBJ2-5; D could derive from TRBD1 or TRBD2 (5 bases each). This CDR3 has 14 residues. The V gene's germline CDR1 is DFQATT and CDR2 SNEGSKA (reference sequence). V lost 3 bases and J 2 bases, leaving 13 bases between the germline ends. The CDR3 nucleotides are TGCAGTGCTAGTACGGTTTGGGGGCAAGAGACCCAGTACTTC. Encoded protein: CSASTVWGQETQYF.

V is TRBV7-8 and J is TRBJ1-6; 12 bases fit TRBD1. Looked up from germline, CDR1 is SGHVS and CDR2 is FQNEAQ. The CDR3 loop spans 15 amino acids. J gave up 10 bases and V 0 bases, and 1 base lay outside the gene matches. This CDR3 is CASSLAGTGGSPLHF. The CDR3 DNA sequence: TGTGCCAGCAGCTTAGCTGGGACAGGGGGCTCACCCCTCCACTTT.